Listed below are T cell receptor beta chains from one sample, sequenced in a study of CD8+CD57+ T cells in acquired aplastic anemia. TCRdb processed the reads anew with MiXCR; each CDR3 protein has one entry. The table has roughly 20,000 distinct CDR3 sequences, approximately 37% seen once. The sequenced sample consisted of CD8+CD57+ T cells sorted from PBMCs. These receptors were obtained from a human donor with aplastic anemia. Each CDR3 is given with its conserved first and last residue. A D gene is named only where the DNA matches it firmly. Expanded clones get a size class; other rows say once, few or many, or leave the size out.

TGTGCCACCAGCAGAGATCGGGGGCTTAATGAAAAACTGTTTTTT | CATSRDRGLNEKLFF | . | . | TRBJ1-4 | TRBV15
TGTGCCAGCAGCTCGAGTTCCGGGACAGGGGTCACAGATACGCAGTATTTT | CASSSSSGTGVTDTQYF | TRBD1 | few | TRBJ2-3 | TRBV9
TGCGCCAGCAGCGACTTACAGGGTTCCACACCCTACGGCACTGAAGCTTTCTTT | CASSDLQGSTPYGTEAFF | . | once | TRBJ1-1 | TRBV5-1
TGTGCCAGCAGCGAAAATGTGGCCGTGGGTCAAGAGACCCAGTACTTC | CASSENVAVGQETQYF | . | many | TRBJ2-5 | TRBV9
TGTGCCAGCAGTGAATGGGCAGGGGGCACAGATACGCAGTATTTT | CASSEWAGGTDTQYF | . | few | TRBJ2-3 | TRBV6-1
TGCAGTGCTAGAGATCCCGGGACAGGGGAGGTTCAGCCCCAGCATTTT | CSARDPGTGEVQPQHF | TRBD1 | few | TRBJ1-5 | TRBV20-1
TGTGCCAGCAGCTTGGGGGCACAAATATCAGGGAATGAGCAGTTCTTC | CASSLGAQISGNEQFF | . | few | TRBJ2-1 | TRBV5-6
TGTGCCAGCAGCTCAAGCGGGCAAGAGACCCAGTACTTC | CASSSSGQETQYF | . | few | TRBJ2-5 | TRBV7-9
TGCAGTGCTAGAGATCCCCCCGTTAGCGGTCAGCCCCAGCATTTT | CSARDPPVSGQPQHF | . | . | TRBJ1-5 | TRBV20-1
TGTGCCAGCAGTGATTTCGGCCCAACAGATACGCAGTATTTT | CASSDFGPTDTQYF | . | . | TRBJ2-3 | TRBV2
TGCAGTGCTTCGGGCCTCAGGCTCGGGGAGCTGTTTTTT | CSASGLRLGELFF | . | few | TRBJ2-2 | TRBV20-1
TGTGCCAGCAGTTACTCGAAGGACAGGGGTGGATATGGCTACACCTTC | CASSYSKDRGGYGYTF | TRBD1 | . | TRBJ1-2 | TRBV6-6
TGTGCCAGCAGTTGGGGGGGGCCGACCCGCGAGCAGTACTTC | CASSWGGPTREQYF | . | many | TRBJ2-7 | TRBV12-3/TRBV12-4
TGCGCCAGCAGCCCATGGACAGGGAACACTGAAGCTTTCTTT | CASSPWTGNTEAFF | TRBD1 | once | TRBJ1-1 | TRBV5-1
TGTGCCAGCAGCTTCCGGGACAGGGAAGCCTTC | CASSFRDREAF | TRBD1 | . | TRBJ1-2 | TRBV7-9